These T cell receptor beta chains were read from a single sample in a study of blood T cell repertoires in COVID-19. TCRdb's copy holds only in-frame clones and misses some; the assay was immunoSEQ multiplex PCR. The sample yields 300,000 to 400,000 clones, roughly 85% seen once. The sequencing input was PBMCs or T cells enriched from blood (not recorded which). All receptors derive from a woman aged 25 to 39 who had been exposed to COVID-19. Both conserved end residues are part of each CDR3. The D gene is left open where the match is weak. Expanded clones are given a class, and other clones once, few, many or no size at all.

size	D	V	J	DNA	CDR3
NA	TRBD2	TRBV10-3	TRBJ2-5	TGTGCCACTCTAGCGGGAGGTCAAGAGACCCAGTACTTC	CATLAGGQETQYF
once	NA	TRBV29-1	TRBJ2-1	TGCAGCGTTGAAGACCTGAGCTCCTACAATGAGCAGTTCTTC	CSVEDLSSYNEQFF
few	NA	TRBV4-1	TRBJ2-7	TGCGCCAGCAGCCAAGCAGGGGTAGTATACGAGCAGTACTTC	CASSQAGVVYEQYF
NA	NA	TRBV9	TRBJ1-1	TGTGCCAGCAGCGATCAGGGGTTACCGAACACTGAAGCTTTCTTT	CASSDQGLPNTEAFF
NA	NA	TRBV15	TRBJ2-1	TGTGCCACCAGCAGAAGTCGGGGGGCAGTCAATGAGCAGTTCTTC	CATSRSRGAVNEQFF
NA	TRBD1	TRBV29-1	TRBJ1-1	TGCAGCGTTGTAGGGGGCTGGACTGAAGCTTTCTTT	CSVVGGWTEAFF
NA	TRBD1	TRBV11-3	TRBJ2-2	TGTGCCAGCAGCCAACAGGGGGCTGGCGGGGAGCTGTTTTTT	CASSQQGAGGELFF
many	NA	TRBV6-6	TRBJ2-1	TGTGCCAGCAGTTACTCACGGGTCTACAATGAGCAGTTCTTC	CASSYSRVYNEQFF
NA	NA	TRBV18	TRBJ1-1	TGTGCCAGCTCACCACCGTACAGAGCTATGAACACTGAAGCTTTCTTT	CASSPPYRAMNTEAFF
NA	TRBD2	TRBV18	TRBJ2-1	TGTGCCAGCTCACCGAAGGTAGGCGGGAGAGGAGATGAGCAGTTCTTC	CASSPKVGGRGDEQFF
few	NA	TRBV2	TRBJ1-1	TGTGCCAGCAGCTCAGGACAGATTCACCTCACTGAAGCTTTCTTT	CASSSGQIHLTEAFF
NA	NA	TRBV19	TRBJ2-7	TGTGCCAGTAGTGCCCAGGGGACCCCCTACGAGCAGTACTTC	CASSAQGTPYEQYF
NA	NA	TRBV9	TRBJ2-5	TGTGCCAGCAGCGTAGGCCCGAGAGGCCAAGAGACCCAGTACTTC	CASSVGPRGQETQYF
NA	NA	TRBV3-1/TRBV3-2	TRBJ2-7	TGTGCCAGCAGCCAAGCGGGAGTTAAAGAGCAGTACTTC	CASSQAGVKEQYF
NA	NA	TRBV2	TRBJ1-1	TGTGCCAGCACCGCGGGGAGGGCCACTGAAGCTTTCTTT	CASTAGRATEAFF
NA	TRBD1	TRBV4-2	TRBJ1-5	TGTGCCAGCAGCCAAGGGTCAGGGGGGAATCAGCCCCAGCATTTT	CASSQGSGGNQPQHF
NA	TRBD1	TRBV10-3	TRBJ1-5	TGTGCCATCAGTGGGACAGGGGTGCAGCCCCAGCATTTT	CAISGTGVQPQHF
once	TRBD1	TRBV5-1	TRBJ2-7	TGCGCCAGCAGCCGCTCCGGGACAGGCACCTACGAGCAGTACTTC	CASSRSGTGTYEQYF
NA	TRBD2	TRBV6-4	TRBJ2-1	TGTGCCAGCAGCGAAAGGAGCGGGATTTACTACAATGAGCAGTTCTTC	CASSERSGIYYNEQFF
NA	NA	TRBV5-4	TRBJ1-2	TGTGCCAGCAGCTTGGGGTTGGGGGGAGCTAACTATGGCTACACCTTC	CASSLGLGGANYGYTF
NA	TRBD1	TRBV25-1	TRBJ1-2	TGTGCCAGCAGTGGGGCCCGGGACAGGGGGGGAGAGGACTATGGCTACACCTTC	CASSGARDRGGEDYGYTF
once	TRBD2	TRBV6-2/TRBV6-3	TRBJ2-5	TGTGCCAGCAGTCGGACTAGCGGGGGATACCAAGAGACCCAGTACTTC	CASSRTSGGYQETQYF
NA	NA	TRBV4-1	TRBJ2-3	TGCGCCAGCAGCCAAGGTAGACCAGGGGAAGATACGCAGTATTTT	CASSQGRPGEDTQYF
NA	NA	TRBV30	TRBJ1-1	TGTGCCTGGAGATCAGGGGTAACTGAAGCTTTCTTT	CAWRSGVTEAFF
NA	NA	TRBV19	TRBJ1-5	TGTGCCAGTAGGGGGGGGAATCAGCCCCAGCATTTT	CASRGGNQPQHF
NA	NA	TRBV21-1	TRBJ2-1	TGTGCCAGCAGCCTTCCACGCGATCTAGCGGATTTCTCCTACAATGAGCAGTTCTTC	CASSLPRDLADFSYNEQFF
NA	TRBD1	TRBV4-3	TRBJ1-2	TGCGCCAGCAGCCAGCCGGGGACAGGGGACTATGGCTACACCTTC	CASSQPGTGDYGYTF
NA	TRBD2	TRBV27	TRBJ2-3	TGTGCCAGCGGGACGCGGCGGGGGGCCGTCACAGATACGCAGTATTTT	CASGTRRGAVTDTQYF
NA	NA	TRBV5-1	TRBJ1-2	TGCGCCAGCAGCTGGAGTGGGACTGAGTATGGCTACACCTTC	CASSWSGTEYGYTF
once	NA	TRBV7-3	TRBJ2-2	TGTGCCAGCAGCTATGGAGTAAACACCGGGGAGCTGTTTTTT	CASSYGVNTGELFF
few	NA	TRBV19	TRBJ2-7	TGTGCCAGTAGTCCACGAGGGGGAAGCTCCTACGAGCAGTACTTC	CASSPRGGSSYEQYF
NA	TRBD1	TRBV7-2	TRBJ1-3	TGTGCCAGCAGCTTATCACAGGGGGCCGGAAACACCATATATTTT	CASSLSQGAGNTIYF
NA	TRBD1	TRBV4-2	TRBJ1-5	TGTGCCAGCAGCCAAGAAGAGGGACAGGGGAGTCAGCCCCAGCATTTT	CASSQEEGQGSQPQHF
NA	NA	TRBV27	TRBJ1-1	TGTGCCAGCAGTTTACGAGGATTGAACACTGAAGCTTTCTTT	CASSLRGLNTEAFF
NA	TRBD1	TRBV7-9	TRBJ1-2	TGTGCCAGCAGCACGACGACAGGGACCGGCTACACCTTC	CASSTTTGTGYTF
NA	NA	TRBV6-2/TRBV6-3	TRBJ2-7	TGTGCCAGCAGTCCGCGGGACAGCTCCTACGAGCAGTACTTC	CASSPRDSSYEQYF
NA	TRBD2	TRBV7-3	TRBJ2-7	TGTGCCAGCAGCCGTAGCGGGGGGACGAGCGAGCAGTACTTC	CASSRSGGTSEQYF
once	TRBD1	TRBV25-1	TRBJ1-2	TGTGCCAGCAGTGACCCCGGCCCTACAGGGGGCTATGGCTACACCTTC	CASSDPGPTGGYGYTF
NA	NA	TRBV6-5	TRBJ2-6	TGTGCCAGCACCCCGACTAGCTCTGGGGCCAACGTCCTGACTTTC	CASTPTSSGANVLTF
NA	TRBD2	TRBV5-6	TRBJ2-7	TGTGCCAGCAGCTACGGGGGGATGTTGGACGAGCAGTACTTC	CASSYGGMLDEQYF
NA	NA	TRBV27	TRBJ1-2	TGTGCCAGCAGTCCGAGCGACAGGTTATATGGCTACACCTTC	CASSPSDRLYGYTF
NA	TRBD1	TRBV10-3	TRBJ1-2	TGTGCCATCAGTGAATCTGCGGACAGGCCCTATGGCTACACCTTC	CAISESADRPYGYTF
NA	TRBD2	TRBV2	TRBJ2-2	TGTGCCAGCAGTGATACGGGAGGGATTAACACCGGGGAGCTGTTTTTT	CASSDTGGINTGELFF
NA	TRBD1	TRBV5-1	TRBJ1-2	TGCGCCAGCAGCCCCGCTACAGGGGGCTATGGCTACACCTTC	CASSPATGGYGYTF
NA	TRBD2	TRBV5-1	TRBJ2-1	TGCGCCAGCAGCTCCGGGACTAGCGAGAACTACAATGAGCAGTTCTTC	CASSSGTSENYNEQFF
NA	NA	TRBV28	TRBJ1-3	TGTGCCAGCAGTGCCATGGGGCGTGGAAACACCATATATTTT	CASSAMGRGNTIYF
NA	NA	TRBV4-3	TRBJ2-4	TGCGCCAGCAGCCAAGAACTAGGTTCTGCCAAAAACATTCAGTACTTC	CASSQELGSAKNIQYF
NA	NA	TRBV4-1	TRBJ2-3	TGCGCCAGCAGCCAACCGAGTAGAGATACGCAGTATTTT	CASSQPSRDTQYF
NA	TRBD1	TRBV5-4	TRBJ2-3	TGTGCCAGCAGCTTGGGGACAGGGGGTATAAGCACAGATACGCAGTATTTT	CASSLGTGGISTDTQYF
NA	TRBD2	TRBV7-8	TRBJ2-1	TGTGCCAGCAGGCCTAGCGGGAGCTCCTACAATGAGCAGTTCTTC	CASRPSGSSYNEQFF
few	TRBD1	TRBV5-8	TRBJ1-1	TGTGCCAGCAGCTTGCTGGTGGGAACAGGGGGCGGGGGAGCTTTCTTT	CASSLLVGTGGGGAFF
NA	NA	TRBV28	TRBJ2-7	TGTGCCAGCAGACTAGACGGGCGCCCCTTCTCCGAGCAGTACTTC	CASRLDGRPFSEQYF
NA	TRBD2	TRBV6-1	TRBJ2-5	TGTGCCAGCAGTGAAGGACTTTTAGGACTAGCGGGAGGGAAAGAGACCCAGTACTTC	CASSEGLLGLAGGKETQYF